These 4 T cell receptor beta chains came from one sample sequenced in a study of T cell changes during pregnancy in multiple sclerosis. Only in-frame clones appear in the TCRdb table, and some are missing; sequencing was by immunoSEQ multiplex PCR. The data contain approximately 32,000 clones, roughly nine tenths of them seen just once; the ten biggest clones take up around 5%. The material sequenced was CD8+ T cells from peripheral blood mononuclear cells, taken in the first trimester of pregnancy. The source of these receptors is a female donor with multiple sclerosis, enrolled in a pregnancy study.

On this clone itself: The same CDR3 also results from other DNA sequences found in this sample. The chain combines TRBV29-1 with TRBJ2-1, with a tentative D call TRBD2 (5 bases). Germline V gene sequence: CDR1 SQVTM, CDR2 ANQGSEA. This CDR3 is 12 amino acids long. Trimming took off 3 bases at V and 10 bases at J, with 13 bases between the two ends. The CDR3 nucleotides read TGCAGCGTTGAGCTCACTAGACGCGAGCAGTTCTTC. Translated, it gives CSVELTRREQFF.

V usage is TRBV9 and J usage is TRBJ2-2; no firm D call. Germline-derived CDR1 and CDR2 are SGDLS and YYNGEE. The CDR3 totals 14 residues. The V gene lost 4 bases and the J gene lost 13 bases, with 20 bases spanning the gap. The CDR3 reads CASSPRWLNLGLFF. DNA for the CDR3: TGTGCCAGCAGCCCTAGATGGCTCAACTTGGGGCTGTTTTTT.

This chain links TRBV27 with TRBJ2-2; D gene ambiguous. V lost 5 bases and J 0 bases, leaving 10 bases between the germline ends. In germline, CDR1 is MNHEY, CDR2 SMNVEV (reference sequence). The CDR3 consists of 15 residues. The CDR3 DNA follows: TGTGCCAGCAGTGTAACAGTCGCGAACACCGGGGAGCTGTTTTTT. Translating gives CASSVTVANTGELFF.

V is TRBV13 and J is TRBJ2-7; 9 bases are a match to TRBD1. V lost 5 bases and J lost 3; bases outside the gene matches: 8. CDR3 length: 15 residues. CDR1 is PRHDT and CDR2 is FYEKMQ in the germline V gene (reference sequence). The CDR3, as DNA: TGTGCCAGCAGCCCGACAGGGGGTCATTACTACGAGCAGTACTTC. Residues: CASSPTGGHYYEQYF.